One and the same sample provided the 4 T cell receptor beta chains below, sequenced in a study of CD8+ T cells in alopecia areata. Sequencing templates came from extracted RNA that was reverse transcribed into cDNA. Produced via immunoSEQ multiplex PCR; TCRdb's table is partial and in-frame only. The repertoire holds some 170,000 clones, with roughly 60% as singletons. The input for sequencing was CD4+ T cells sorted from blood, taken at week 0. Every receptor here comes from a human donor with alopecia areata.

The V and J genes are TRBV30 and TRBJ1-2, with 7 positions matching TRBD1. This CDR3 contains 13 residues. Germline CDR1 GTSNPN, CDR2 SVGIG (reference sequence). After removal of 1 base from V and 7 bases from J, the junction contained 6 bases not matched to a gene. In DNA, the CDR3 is TGTGCCTGGAGTGAACAGGGGATTCTTGGCTACACCTTC. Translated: CAWSEQGILGYTF.

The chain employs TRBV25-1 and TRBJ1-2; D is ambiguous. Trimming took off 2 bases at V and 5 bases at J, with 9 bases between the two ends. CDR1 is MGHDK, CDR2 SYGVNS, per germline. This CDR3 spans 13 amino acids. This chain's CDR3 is CASSEPEAYGYTF. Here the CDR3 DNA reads TGTGCCAGCAGTGAACCGGAAGCATATGGCTACACCTTC.

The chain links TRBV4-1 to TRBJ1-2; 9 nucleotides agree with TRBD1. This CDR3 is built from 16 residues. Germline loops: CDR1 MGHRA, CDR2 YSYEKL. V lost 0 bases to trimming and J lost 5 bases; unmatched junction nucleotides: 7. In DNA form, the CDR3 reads TGCGCCAGCAGCCAAGAATTTGGACAGGGGAGGTATGGCTACACCTTC. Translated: CASSQEFGQGRYGYTF.

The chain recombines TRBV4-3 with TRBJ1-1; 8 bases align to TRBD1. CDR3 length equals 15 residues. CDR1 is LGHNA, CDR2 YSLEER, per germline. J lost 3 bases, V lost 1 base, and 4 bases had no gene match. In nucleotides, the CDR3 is TGCGCCAGCAGCCAAGGAGGACAGGGATACACTGAAGCTTTCTTT. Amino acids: CASSQGGQGYTEAFF.